A selection of T cell receptor beta chains follows, all from one sample in a study of blood T cell repertoires in COVID-19. Only in-frame clones appear in the TCRdb table, and some are missing; sequencing was by immunoSEQ multiplex PCR. The sample has under 200,000 clones, around 83% seen once. Sequencing was performed on peripheral blood. The receptors shown here come from an elderly woman in a cohort sampled during active or convalescent COVID-19. Each CDR3 is given with its conserved first and last residue. A D gene is named only where the DNA matches it firmly. The size field is filled for only some rows; it gives once, few, many or a size class.

clone_size	v_call	d_call	j_call	cdr3_aa	cdr3_nt
-	TRBV11-2	-	TRBJ1-6	CASSLGSGIFSPLHF	TGTGCCAGCAGCTTAGGGTCAGGGATTTTTTCACCCCTCCACTTT
-	TRBV2	TRBD1	TRBJ1-4	CASSLQGANEKLFF	TGTGCCAGCAGCCTACAGGGGGCAAATGAAAAACTGTTTTTT
-	TRBV10-3	TRBD1	TRBJ1-1	CAISGRQGAEAFF	TGTGCCATCAGTGGGCGACAGGGGGCTGAAGCTTTCTTT
-	TRBV5-1	-	TRBJ1-2	CASSESEIYGYTF	TGCGCCAGCAGCGAGTCCGAGATCTATGGCTACACCTTC
-	TRBV28	-	TRBJ1-3	CASSFSWEGHTIYF	TGTGCCAGCAGTTTTAGTTGGGAGGGGCACACCATATATTTT
-	TRBV11-2	TRBD1	TRBJ1-2	CASSLGQGRSYTF	TGTGCCAGCAGTTTGGGACAGGGGAGAAGCTACACCTTC
once	TRBV5-1	-	TRBJ2-2	CASSLGGNLNTGELFF	TGCGCCAGCAGCTTGGGGGGCAATTTAAACACCGGGGAGCTGTTTTTT
-	TRBV5-4	-	TRBJ2-1	CASSLVLDEQFF	TGTGCCAGCAGCTTGGTACTCGATGAGCAGTTCTTC
-	TRBV6-1	-	TRBJ1-6	CASSQALTEYYNSPLHF	TGTGCCAGCAGTCAAGCCCTTACAGAATACTATAATTCACCCCTCCACTTT
-	TRBV28	TRBD1	TRBJ1-1	CASSLVAGGEAFF	TGTGCCAGCAGTTTAGTGGCAGGGGGTGAAGCTTTCTTT
-	TRBV5-4	TRBD2	TRBJ2-1	CASSLGLAGAGQFF	TGTGCCAGCAGCCTGGGACTAGCGGGAGCCGGGCAGTTCTTC
-	TRBV6-5	-	TRBJ1-3	CASSYSPRGGNTIYF	TGTGCCAGCAGTTACTCACCCCGGGGGGGAAACACCATATATTTT
-	TRBV5-4	TRBD1	TRBJ2-2	CASSSRQGNTGELFF	TGTGCCAGCAGCTCCCGACAGGGGAACACCGGGGAGCTGTTTTTT
-	TRBV29-1	-	TRBJ1-4	CSVEARGNEKLFF	TGCAGCGTTGAAGCCAGGGGTAATGAAAAACTGTTTTTT
-	TRBV24-1	-	TRBJ1-2	CATSEATTTSGYTF	TGTGCCACCAGTGAGGCCACAACAACCAGTGGCTACACCTTC
-	TRBV3-1/TRBV3-2	-	TRBJ2-1	CASSQDTTIF	TGTGCCAGCAGCCAAGATACGACAATCTTC
-	TRBV5-1	-	TRBJ2-5	CASSPFPGVQETQYF	TGCGCCAGCAGCCCCTTCCCAGGGGTCCAAGAGACCCAGTACTTC
-	TRBV10-3	TRBD2	TRBJ2-3	CAISLGLAGGEDTQYF	TGTGCCATCAGCCTTGGACTAGCGGGTGGTGAGGATACGCAGTATTTT
-	TRBV5-1	-	TRBJ2-5	CASSFETPQETQYF	TGCGCCAGCAGCTTCGAGACACCTCAAGAGACCCAGTACTTC
-	TRBV3-1/TRBV3-2	-	TRBJ1-2	CASSQALRGYTF	TGTGCCAGCAGCCAAGCGTTGCGAGGCTACACCTTC
few	TRBV24-1	-	TRBJ1-5	CATSEPRQAGNQPQHF	TGTGCCACCAGTGAGCCAAGACAGGCTGGAAATCAGCCCCAGCATTTT
few	TRBV29-1	-	TRBJ1-2	CSVEDQGKGYGYTF	TGCAGCGTTGAAGATCAGGGTAAGGGCTATGGCTACACCTTC
-	TRBV7-9	-	TRBJ1-1	CASSLFRPQVHTEAFF	TGTGCCAGCAGCTTATTTCGACCCCAGGTTCACACTGAAGCTTTCTTT
-	TRBV11-3	-	TRBJ2-1	CASSLDRTERNEQFF	TGTGCCAGCAGCTTAGATCGGACAGAGAGGAATGAGCAGTTCTTC
-	TRBV10-2	TRBD2	TRBJ2-1	CASKLAGDPSEQFF	TGCGCCAGTAAACTAGCGGGAGACCCTAGTGAGCAGTTCTTC
few	TRBV18	-	TRBJ1-5	CASSRVAADLSNQPQHF	TGTGCCAGCTCCCGTGTAGCGGCTGATCTGAGCAATCAGCCCCAGCATTTT
-	TRBV4-1	-	TRBJ2-1	CASSPGQNFHNEQFF	TGCGCCAGCAGCCCCGGACAGAACTTCCACAATGAGCAGTTCTTC
once	TRBV5-1	-	TRBJ1-5	CASSLGGSRQPQHF	TGCGCCAGCAGCTTGGGAGGTTCGCGTCAGCCCCAGCATTTT
few	TRBV11-3	-	TRBJ1-1	CASSLAREVGAFF	TGTGCCAGCAGCTTAGCCCGGGAGGTCGGAGCTTTCTTT
-	TRBV4-2	-	TRBJ2-1	CASSQVGSSYNEQFF	TGTGCCAGCAGCCAAGTCGGGAGCTCCTACAATGAGCAGTTCTTC
once	TRBV5-8	TRBD1	TRBJ1-6	CASSFPGTGYNSPLHF	TGTGCCAGCAGTTTCCCCGGGACAGGGTACAATTCACCCCTCCACTTT
-	TRBV6-5	-	TRBJ2-3	CASSYIRGSTDTQYF	TGTGCCAGCAGTTACATTCGCGGATCCACAGATACGCAGTATTTT
-	TRBV9	TRBD1	TRBJ2-6	CASSDRTGGASGANVLTF	TGTGCCAGCAGCGACCGGACAGGGGGCGCTTCGGGGGCCAACGTCCTGACTTTC
-	TRBV19	TRBD1	TRBJ1-5	CASSIANTGTGDYSNQPQHF	TGTGCCAGTAGTATAGCCAACACCGGGACAGGGGATTATAGCAATCAGCCCCAGCATTTT
-	TRBV7-9	-	TRBJ1-1	CASSHEELNTEAFF	TGTGCCAGCAGTCACGAGGAGCTGAACACTGAAGCTTTCTTT
-	TRBV20-1	TRBD1	TRBJ1-5	CSASHDRAWGYSNQPQHF	TGCAGTGCTAGTCACGACAGGGCTTGGGGATATAGCAATCAGCCCCAGCATTTT
-	TRBV5-6	-	TRBJ2-2	CASHFGQLTGELFF	TGTGCCAGCCATTTTGGACAGCTCACCGGGGAGCTGTTTTTT
-	TRBV11-2	-	TRBJ2-1	CASSSGYYNEQFF	TGTGCCAGCAGCTCCGGTTACTACAATGAGCAGTTCTTC
-	TRBV28	TRBD1	TRBJ1-3	CASSLGGGRGAGNTIYF	TGTGCCAGCAGTTTAGGAGGGGGCAGGGGGGCTGGAAACACCATATATTTT
-	TRBV10-3	TRBD1	TRBJ1-2	CAIRPDRDNNYGYTF	TGTGCCATCAGGCCTGACAGGGACAATAACTATGGCTACACCTTC
-	TRBV9	-	TRBJ1-5	CASSVGGGEGQPQHF	TGTGCCAGCAGCGTAGGTGGGGGGGAAGGTCAGCCCCAGCATTTT
few	TRBV6-6	TRBD1	TRBJ1-5	CASSYTGVQPQHF	TGTGCCAGCAGCTACACAGGGGTCCAGCCCCAGCATTTT
-	TRBV5-1	TRBD2	TRBJ2-3	CASTVLAGEDTQYF	TGCGCCAGCACAGTACTAGCGGGGGAAGATACGCAGTATTTT
once	TRBV3-1/TRBV3-2	-	TRBJ2-5	CASSLLYQETQYF	TGTGCCAGCAGCCTTCTGTACCAAGAGACCCAGTACTTC
-	TRBV7-2	TRBD1	TRBJ1-2	CASSSGTDYGYTF	TGTGCCAGCAGCTCCGGGACAGATTATGGCTACACCTTC
-	TRBV24-1	TRBD1	TRBJ1-1	CATSAASGQDDTEAFF	TGTGCCACTAGTGCGGCATCAGGACAGGACGACACTGAAGCTTTCTTT
-	TRBV7-9	-	TRBJ2-3	CASSLRQLSTDTQYF	TGTGCCAGCAGCTTGAGACAGCTAAGCACAGATACGCAGTATTTT
once	TRBV7-9	-	TRBJ1-2	CASSLGEGVNYGYTF	TGTGCCAGCAGCTTAGGGGAGGGGGTTAACTATGGCTACACCTTC
once	TRBV19	TRBD2	TRBJ2-5	CATLGASGNQETQYF	TGTGCCACCCTGGGGGCTAGCGGGAATCAAGAGACCCAGTACTTC
-	TRBV24-1	-	TRBJ2-2	CATERGDTGELFF	TGTGCCACCGAAAGGGGTGACACCGGGGAGCTGTTTTTT
-	TRBV6-5	TRBD1	TRBJ1-3	CASRTGGLSGNTIYF	TGTGCCAGTCGGACAGGGGGCCTCTCTGGAAACACCATATATTTT
-	TRBV6-5	-	TRBJ1-1	CASRIQGDTEAFF	TGTGCCAGCCGAATACAGGGTGACACTGAAGCTTTCTTT
-	TRBV9	-	TRBJ2-7	CASSVGGGEYEQYF	TGTGCCAGCAGCGTAGGAGGGGGGGAGTACGAGCAGTACTTC
-	TRBV27	-	TRBJ1-2	CASSFTGNRGYTF	TGTGCCAGCAGTTTCACAGGGAACCGTGGCTACACCTTC